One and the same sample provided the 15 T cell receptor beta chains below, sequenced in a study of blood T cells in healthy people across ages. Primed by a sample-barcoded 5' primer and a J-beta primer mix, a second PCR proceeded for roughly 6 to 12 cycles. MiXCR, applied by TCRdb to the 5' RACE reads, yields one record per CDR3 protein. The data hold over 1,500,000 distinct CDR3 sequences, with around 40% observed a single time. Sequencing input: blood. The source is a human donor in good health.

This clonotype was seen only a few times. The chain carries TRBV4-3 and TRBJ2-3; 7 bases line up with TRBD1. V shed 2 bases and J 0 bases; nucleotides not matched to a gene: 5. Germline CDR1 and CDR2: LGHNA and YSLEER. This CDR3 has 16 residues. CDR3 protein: CASSQRTGSSTDTQYF. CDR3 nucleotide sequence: TGCGCCAGCAGCCAAAGGACAGGCAGTAGCACAGATACGCAGTATTTT.

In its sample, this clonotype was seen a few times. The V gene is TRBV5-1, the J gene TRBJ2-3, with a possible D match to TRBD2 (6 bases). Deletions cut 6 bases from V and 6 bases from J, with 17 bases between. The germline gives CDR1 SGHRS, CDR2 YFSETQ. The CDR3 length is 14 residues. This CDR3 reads CASIAGLSTDTQYF. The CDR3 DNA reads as TGCGCCAGCATTGCGGGACTCTCTACGGATACGCAGTATTTT.

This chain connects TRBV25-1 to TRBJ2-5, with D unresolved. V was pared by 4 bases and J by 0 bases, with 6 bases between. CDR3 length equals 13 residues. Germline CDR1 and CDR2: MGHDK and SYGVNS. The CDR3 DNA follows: TGTGCCAGCAGTGCGAGGCACCAAGAGACCCAGTACTTC. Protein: CASSARHQETQYF.

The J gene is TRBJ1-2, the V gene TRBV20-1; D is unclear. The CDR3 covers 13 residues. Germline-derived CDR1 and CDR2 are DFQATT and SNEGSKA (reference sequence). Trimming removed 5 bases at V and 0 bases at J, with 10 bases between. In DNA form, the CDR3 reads TGCAGTGCTCTCGCCCCAGCTAACTATGGCTACACCTTC. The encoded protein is CSALAPANYGYTF.

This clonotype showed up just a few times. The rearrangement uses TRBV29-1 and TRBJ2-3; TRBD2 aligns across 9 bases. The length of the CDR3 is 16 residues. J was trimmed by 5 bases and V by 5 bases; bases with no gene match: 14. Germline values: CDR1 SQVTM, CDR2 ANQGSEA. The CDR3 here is CSVPPPSGGRGDTQYF. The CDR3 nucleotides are TGCAGCGTTCCCCCCCCGAGCGGGGGGCGCGGAGATACGCAGTATTTT.

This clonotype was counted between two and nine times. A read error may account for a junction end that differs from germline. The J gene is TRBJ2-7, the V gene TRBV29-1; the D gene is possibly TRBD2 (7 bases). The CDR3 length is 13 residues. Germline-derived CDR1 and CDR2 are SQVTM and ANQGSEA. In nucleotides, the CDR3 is TGCAGCGTATGGGGGGGGGGCTCCTACGGGCAGTACTTC. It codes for CSVWGGGSYGQYF.

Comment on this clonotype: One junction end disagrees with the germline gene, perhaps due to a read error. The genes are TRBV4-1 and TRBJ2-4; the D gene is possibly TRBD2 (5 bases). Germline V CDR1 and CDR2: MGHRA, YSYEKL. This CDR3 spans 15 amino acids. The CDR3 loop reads CASSQDPGPGNIRYF. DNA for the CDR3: TGCGCCAGCAGCCAAGATCCCGGGCCGGGAAACATTCGGTACTTC.

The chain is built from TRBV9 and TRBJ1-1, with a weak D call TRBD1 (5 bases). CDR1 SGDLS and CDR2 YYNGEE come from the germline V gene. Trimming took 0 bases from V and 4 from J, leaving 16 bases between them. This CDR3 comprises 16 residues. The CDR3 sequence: CASSVAGGAKGTEAFF. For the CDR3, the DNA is TGTGCCAGCAGCGTAGCTGGTGGGGCGAAGGGCACTGAAGCTTTCTTT.

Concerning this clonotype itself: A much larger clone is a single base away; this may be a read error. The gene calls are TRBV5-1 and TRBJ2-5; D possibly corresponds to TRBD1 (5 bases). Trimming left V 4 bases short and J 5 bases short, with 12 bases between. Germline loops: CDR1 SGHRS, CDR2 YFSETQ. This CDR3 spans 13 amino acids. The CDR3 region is CASSPHAGETQYF. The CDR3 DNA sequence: TGCGCCAGCAGCCCTCATGCAGGGGAGACCCAGTACTTC.

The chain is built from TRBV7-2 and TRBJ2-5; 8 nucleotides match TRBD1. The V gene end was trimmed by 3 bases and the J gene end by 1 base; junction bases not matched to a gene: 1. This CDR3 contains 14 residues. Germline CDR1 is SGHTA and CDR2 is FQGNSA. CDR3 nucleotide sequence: TGTGCCAGCAGCTTCAGGGGGCTCCAAGAGACCCAGTACTTC. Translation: CASSFRGLQETQYF. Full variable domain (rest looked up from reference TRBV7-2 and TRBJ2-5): GAGVSQSPSNKVTEKGKDVELRCDPISGHTALYWYRQSLGQGLEFLIYFQGNSAPDKSGLPSDRFSAERTGGSVSTLTIQRTQQEDSAVYLCASSFRGLQETQYFGPGTRLLVL.

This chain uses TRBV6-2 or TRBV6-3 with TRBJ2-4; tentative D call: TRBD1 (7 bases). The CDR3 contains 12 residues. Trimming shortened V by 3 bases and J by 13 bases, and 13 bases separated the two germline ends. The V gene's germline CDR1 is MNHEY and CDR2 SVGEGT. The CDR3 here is CASSYRRDRQYF. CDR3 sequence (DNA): TGTGCCAGCAGTTATCGGAGGGACAGACAGTACTTC.

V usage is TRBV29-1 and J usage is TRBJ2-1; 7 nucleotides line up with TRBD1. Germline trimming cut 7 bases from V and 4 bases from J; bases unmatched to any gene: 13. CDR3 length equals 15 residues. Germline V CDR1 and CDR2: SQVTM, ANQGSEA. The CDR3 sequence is CSGKEPGQSYNEQFF. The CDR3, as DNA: TGCAGCGGGAAGGAACCGGGACAGAGTTACAATGAGCAGTTCTTC.

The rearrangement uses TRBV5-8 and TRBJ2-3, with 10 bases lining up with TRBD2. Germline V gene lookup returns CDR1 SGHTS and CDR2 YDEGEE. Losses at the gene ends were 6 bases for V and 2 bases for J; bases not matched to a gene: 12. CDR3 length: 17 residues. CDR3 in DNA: TGTGCCAGCAACGTATTTAAAGCGGGGGGGTACACAGATACGCAGTATTTT. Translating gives CASNVFKAGGYTDTQYF.

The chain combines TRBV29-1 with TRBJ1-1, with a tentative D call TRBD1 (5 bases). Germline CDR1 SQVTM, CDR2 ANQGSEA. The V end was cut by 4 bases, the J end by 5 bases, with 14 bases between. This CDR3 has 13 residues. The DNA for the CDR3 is TGCAGCGTTGTTAGGGGAATCAAGACTGAAGCTTTCTTT. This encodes CSVVRGIKTEAFF.

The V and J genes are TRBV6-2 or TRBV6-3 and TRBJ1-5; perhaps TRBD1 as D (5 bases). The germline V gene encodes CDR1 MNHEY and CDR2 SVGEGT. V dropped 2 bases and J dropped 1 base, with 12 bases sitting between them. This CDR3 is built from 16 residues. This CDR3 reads CASSYVRGGSNQPQHF. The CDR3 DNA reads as TGTGCCAGCAGTTACGTTAGGGGCGGAAGCAATCAGCCCCAGCATTTT.